This T cell receptor (beta chain) was captured in a study of T cells after posttransplantation cyclophosphamide. The method was immunoSEQ multiplex PCR; TCRdb's version includes in-frame clones alone and lacks a portion of them. Observed in the sample are tens of thousands of clones, none of them singletons. This CDR3 has 14 amino acids. Trimming took off 5 bases at V and 2 bases at J, with 12 bases between the two ends. Germline lookup yields CDR1 MDHEN and CDR2 SYDVKM. The related graft donor's blood sample was taken on the day of bone marrow donation. This clone was seen ten or more times. Sequencing was done on a sample of PBMCs. The rearrangement uses TRBV28 and TRBJ1-2; no clear D gene. The sequence was collected from a woman between 45 and 60 years old in good health and a related stem cell transplant donor. The CDR3 bases are TGTGCCAGCAGTCCCCCGGGAAACAACTATGGCTACACCTTC. Protein sequence: CASSPPGNNYGYTF.